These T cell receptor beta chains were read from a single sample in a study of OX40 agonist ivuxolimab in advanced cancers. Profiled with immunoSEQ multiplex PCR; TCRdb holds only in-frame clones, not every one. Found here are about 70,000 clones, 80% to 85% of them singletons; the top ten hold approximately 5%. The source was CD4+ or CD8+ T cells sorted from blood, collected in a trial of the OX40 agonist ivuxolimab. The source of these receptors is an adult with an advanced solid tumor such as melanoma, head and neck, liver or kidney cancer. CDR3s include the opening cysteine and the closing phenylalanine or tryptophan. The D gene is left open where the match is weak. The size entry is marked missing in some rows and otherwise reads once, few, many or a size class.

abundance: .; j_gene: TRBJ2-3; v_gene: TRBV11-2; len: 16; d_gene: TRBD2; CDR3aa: CASSLGDSGGGNTQYF; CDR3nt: TGTGCCAGCAGCTTAGGGGATAGCGGGGGCGGGAATACGCAGTATTTT
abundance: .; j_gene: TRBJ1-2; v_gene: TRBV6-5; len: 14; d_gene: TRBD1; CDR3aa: CASSRQGRDYGYTF; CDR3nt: TGTGCCAGCAGTCGACAGGGGAGGGACTATGGCTACACCTTC
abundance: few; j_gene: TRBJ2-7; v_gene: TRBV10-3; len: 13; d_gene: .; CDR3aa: CAISRGVSYEQYF; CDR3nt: TGTGCCATCAGTAGGGGGGTCTCCTACGAGCAGTACTTC
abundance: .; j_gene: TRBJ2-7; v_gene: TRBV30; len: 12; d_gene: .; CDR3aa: CAWRSSSYEQYF; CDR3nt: TGTGCCTGGAGGAGTAGCTCCTACGAGCAGTACTTC
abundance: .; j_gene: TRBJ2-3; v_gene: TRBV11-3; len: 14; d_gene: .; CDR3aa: CASSLSGNADTQYF; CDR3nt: TGTGCCAGCAGCTTGTCGGGGAACGCAGATACGCAGTATTTT
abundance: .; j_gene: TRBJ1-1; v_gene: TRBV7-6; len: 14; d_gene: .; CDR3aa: CASSAGLRNTEAFF; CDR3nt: TGTGCCAGCAGCGCAGGACTGAGGAACACTGAAGCTTTCTTT
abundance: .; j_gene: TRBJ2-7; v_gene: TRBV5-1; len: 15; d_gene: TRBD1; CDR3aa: CASSTAGTGAGEQYF; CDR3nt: TGCGCCAGCAGCACAGCAGGGACAGGGGCTGGCGAGCAGTACTTC
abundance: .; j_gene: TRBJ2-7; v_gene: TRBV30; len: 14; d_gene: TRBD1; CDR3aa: CAWSVQGGGLEQYF; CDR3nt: TGTGCCTGGAGTGTCCAAGGGGGCGGGTTAGAGCAGTACTTC
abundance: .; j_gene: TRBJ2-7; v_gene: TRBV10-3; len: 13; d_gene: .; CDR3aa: CAISDRGTGEQYF; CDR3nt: TGTGCCATCAGTGACAGGGGTACAGGGGAGCAGTACTTC
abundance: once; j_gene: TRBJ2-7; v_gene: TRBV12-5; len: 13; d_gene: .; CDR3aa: CASGLAGTYEQYF; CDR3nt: TGTGCTAGTGGTTTGGCCGGCACCTACGAGCAGTACTTC
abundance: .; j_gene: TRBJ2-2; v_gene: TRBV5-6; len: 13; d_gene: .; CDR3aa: CASSLSTTGELFF; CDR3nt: TGTGCCAGCAGCTTGTCAACCACCGGGGAGCTGTTTTTT
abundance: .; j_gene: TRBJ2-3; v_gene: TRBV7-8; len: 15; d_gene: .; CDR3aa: CASSLLGASTDTQYF; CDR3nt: TGTGCCAGCAGCTTATTAGGGGCCAGCACAGATACGCAGTATTTT
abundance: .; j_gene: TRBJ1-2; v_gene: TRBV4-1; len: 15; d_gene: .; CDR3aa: CASSQGSRADYGYTF; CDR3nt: TGCGCCAGCAGCCAAGGGTCGCGGGCGGACTATGGCTACACCTTC
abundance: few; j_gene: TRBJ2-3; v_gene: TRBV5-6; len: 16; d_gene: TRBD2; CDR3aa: CASSLTKTSSQDTQYF; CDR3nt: TGTGCCAGCAGCCTCACGAAGACTAGCTCACAAGATACGCAGTATTTT
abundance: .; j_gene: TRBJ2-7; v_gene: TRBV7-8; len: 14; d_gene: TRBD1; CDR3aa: CASIRGTGPGEQYF; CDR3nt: TGTGCCAGCATCCGAGGGACAGGGCCGGGCGAGCAGTACTTC
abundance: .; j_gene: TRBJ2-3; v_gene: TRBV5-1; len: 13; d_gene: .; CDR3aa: CASMGQGLDTQYF; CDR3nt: TGCGCCAGCATGGGGCAGGGCTTAGATACGCAGTATTTT
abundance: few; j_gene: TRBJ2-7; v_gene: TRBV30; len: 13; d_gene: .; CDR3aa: CAWSLGRLHEQYF; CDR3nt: TGTGCCTGGAGTTTGGGGAGGCTCCACGAGCAGTACTTC
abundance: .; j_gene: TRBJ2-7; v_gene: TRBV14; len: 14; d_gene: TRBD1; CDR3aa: CASSQGTGLGRQYF; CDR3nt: TGTGCCAGCAGCCAAGGGACAGGGCTAGGACGGCAGTACTTC
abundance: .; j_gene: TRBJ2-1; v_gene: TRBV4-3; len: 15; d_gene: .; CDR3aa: CASSQDSLGDNEQFF; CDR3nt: TGCGCCAGCAGCCAAGATTCATTGGGGGACAATGAGCAGTTCTTC
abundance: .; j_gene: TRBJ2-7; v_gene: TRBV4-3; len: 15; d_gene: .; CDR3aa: CASSQDYGGSYEQYF; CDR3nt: TGCGCCAGCAGCCAAGACTACGGGGGCTCCTACGAGCAGTACTTC
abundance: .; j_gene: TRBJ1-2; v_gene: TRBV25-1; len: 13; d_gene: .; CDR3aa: CASSEGVNYGYTF; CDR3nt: TGTGCCAGCAGTGAGGGCGTTAACTATGGCTACACCTTC
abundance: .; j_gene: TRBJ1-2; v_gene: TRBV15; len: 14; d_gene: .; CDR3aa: CATSRDPRNYGYTF; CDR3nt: TGTGCCACCAGCAGAGATCCTCGGAACTATGGCTACACCTTC
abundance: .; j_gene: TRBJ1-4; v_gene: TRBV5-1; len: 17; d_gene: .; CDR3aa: CASSLAGTGATNEKLFF; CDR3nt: TGCGCCAGCAGCTTGGCCGGCACGGGGGCAACTAATGAAAAACTGTTTTTT
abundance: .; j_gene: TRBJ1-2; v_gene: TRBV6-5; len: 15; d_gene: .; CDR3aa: CASSLVPIPVDGYTF; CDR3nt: TGTGCCAGCAGTCTCGTTCCAATCCCCGTAGATGGCTACACCTTC
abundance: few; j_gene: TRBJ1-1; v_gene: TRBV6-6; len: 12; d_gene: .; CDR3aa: CATAGGNTEAFF; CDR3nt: TGTGCCACCGCTGGGGGGAACACTGAAGCTTTCTTT
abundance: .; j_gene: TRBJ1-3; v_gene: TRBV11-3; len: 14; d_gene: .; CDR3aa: CASSGGNSGNTIYF; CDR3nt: TGTGCCAGCAGCGGAGGGAACTCTGGAAACACCATATATTTT
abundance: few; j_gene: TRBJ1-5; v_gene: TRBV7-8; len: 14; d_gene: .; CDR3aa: CASSLSTGHQPQHF; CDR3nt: TGTGCCAGCAGCTTATCAACGGGACATCAGCCCCAGCATTTT
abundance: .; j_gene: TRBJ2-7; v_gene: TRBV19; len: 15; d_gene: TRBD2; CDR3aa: CASSIKAGSMWEQYF; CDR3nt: TGTGCCAGTAGTATCAAAGCGGGAAGTATGTGGGAGCAGTACTTC
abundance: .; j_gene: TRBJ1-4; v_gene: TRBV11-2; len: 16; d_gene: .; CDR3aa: CASSKTLTEFFEKLFF; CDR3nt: TGTGCCAGCAGCAAAACCCTGACAGAGTTTTTCGAAAAACTGTTTTTT
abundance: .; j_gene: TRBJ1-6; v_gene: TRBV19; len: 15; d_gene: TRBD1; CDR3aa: CASSIQGVDNSPLHF; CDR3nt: TGTGCCAGTAGTATCCAGGGGGTGGATAATTCACCCCTCCACTTT